These 11 T cell receptor beta chains were sequenced from one sample in a study of T cell changes during pregnancy in multiple sclerosis (dated by TCRdb to between 2019 and 2020). Receptors were amplified or captured by the immunoSEQ multiplex PCR assay. The immuneACCESS repertoire file appears here via TCRdb, limited to in-frame rearrangements. These files lack a portion of the clones; in checked studies, under half of the deficit traces to unresolved V genes, and the cause of the others is not known. This sample is represented by over 70,000 clones; approximately 95% of them were singletons. Around 4% of the sample lies in the top ten. The sample in question was peripheral blood, obtained in the first trimester of pregnancy. The receptors come from a female donor with multiple sclerosis, enrolled in a pregnancy study.

In its sample, this clone was seen once. This rearrangement joins TRBV5-4 to TRBJ1-6, with 10 nucleotides matching TRBD1. V shed 1 base and J 7 bases; nucleotides not matched to a gene: 8. The germline gives CDR1 SGHNT, CDR2 YYREEE (reference sequence). The CDR3 runs to 17 residues. CDR3 loop: CASSLMATGQGNSPLHF. The CDR3 coding sequence is TGTGCCAGCAGCTTGATGGCGACGGGACAGGGGAATTCACCCCTCCACTTT. The whole variable domain, filled in from reference TRBV5-4 and TRBJ1-6, reads ETGVTQSPTHLIKTRGQQVTLRCSSQSGHNTVSWYQQALGQGPQFIFQYYREEENGRGNFPPRFSGLQFPNYSSELNVNALELDDSALYLCASSLMATGQGNSPLHFGNGTRLTVT.

The genes are TRBV19 and TRBJ1-1; 9 bases are a match to TRBD1. Trimming removed 6 bases from V and 4 bases from J; junction bases left unmatched: 27. CDR3 size: 21 residues. Germline lookup yields CDR1 LNHDA and CDR2 SQIVND (reference sequence). Here the CDR3 reads CASSGLRDRVHHPPPPTEAFF. The CDR3 region has the DNA TGTGCCAGTAGCGGCCTCCGGGACAGGGTCCATCACCCACCACCGCCCACTGAAGCTTTCTTT.

V is TRBV19 and J is TRBJ2-3; 11 bases align to TRBD2. Germline CDR1 reads LNHDA; CDR2 reads SQIVND (reference sequence). Trimming cost V 6 bases and J 7 bases; bases outside gene matches: 9. CDR3 length: 15 amino acids. The CDR3 protein is CASRGDSGGGNTQYF. The CDR3 coding sequence is TGTGCCAGTAGAGGGGATAGCGGGGGGGGGAATACGCAGTATTTT.

The chain employs TRBV6-1 and TRBJ1-2; 9 nucleotides align to TRBD1. The J segment lost 7 bases and the V segment lost 6 bases, leaving 3 bases of the junction unmatched. Germline V gene data show CDR1 as MNHNS and CDR2 as SASEGT. This CDR3 is built from 12 residues. DNA for the CDR3: TGTGCCAGCAGCCGGACAGGGGTTGGCTACACCTTC. This codes for CASSRTGVGYTF.

The CDR3 bases are TGTGCCAGTAGTATTAGGACAGGGGGCATTGGGAACACTGAAGCTTTCTTT. Translated, it gives CASSIRTGGIGNTEAFF. This sequence joins TRBV19 and TRBJ1-1, with 11 positions matching TRBD1. Germline V gene sequence: CDR1 LNHDA, CDR2 SQIVND (reference sequence). V was pared by 3 bases and J by 1 base, with 7 bases of the junction left unmatched. The CDR3 spans 17 residues.

The genes are TRBV2 and TRBJ2-1, with 7 nucleotides matching TRBD1. In germline, CDR1 is SNHLY, CDR2 FYNNEI. The CDR3 is 14 amino acids. After removal of 6 bases from V and 2 bases from J, the junction contained 4 bases not matched to a gene. The CDR3 spells CASSTQGAYNEQFF. The CDR3 nucleotides are TGTGCCAGCAGCACCCAGGGGGCCTACAATGAGCAGTTCTTC.

This clone was counted between two and nine times. The V gene is TRBV30, the J gene TRBJ1-1, with D maybe TRBD1 (6 bases). Germline CDR1 GTSNPN, CDR2 SVGIG (reference sequence). CDR3 length equals 12 residues. Between the trimmed V and J ends, which lost 4 bases and 4 bases, there was a span of 10 bases. CDR3 sequence (DNA): TGTGCCTGGATGCACAGGGTCACTGAAGCTTTCTTT. It codes for CAWMHRVTEAFF.

The chain combines TRBV18 with TRBJ1-1, with 7 bases matching TRBD1. The junction had 8 bases not matched to a gene; V was cut back by 5 bases and J by 2 bases. The CDR3 totals 15 residues. Germline V gives CDR1 KGHSH, CDR2 LQKENI. CDR3 region: CASSVAGTVNTEAFF. CDR3 DNA: TGTGCCAGCTCAGTGGCCGGGACAGTTAACACTGAAGCTTTCTTT.

The table lists this clone with a count of one. The chain recombines TRBV6-5 with TRBJ1-1; D not resolved. Per germline, CDR1 MNHEY and CDR2 SVGAGI. This CDR3 comprises 13 residues. V lost 2 bases, J lost 4 bases, and 8 bases lay in between. The CDR3 sequence is CASSYDGSTEAFF. The CDR3 nucleotides are TGTGCCAGCAGTTACGACGGGAGCACTGAAGCTTTCTTT.

The rearrangement links TRBV7-2 to TRBJ1-6; no reliable D call. V gave up 5 bases and J gave up 10 bases, with 9 bases separating them. The CDR3 spans 12 residues. Germline loops: CDR1 SGHTA, CDR2 FQGNSA. This CDR3 reads CASSPTGSPLHF. CDR3 coding DNA: TGTGCCAGCAGCCCTACCGGGTCACCCCTCCACTTT.

The V call is TRBV5-4, the J call TRBJ1-5, with 8 nucleotides matching TRBD1. V dropped 1 base and J dropped 7; count of bases not matched to a gene: 10. This CDR3 is 16 amino acids long. Germline CDR1 is SGHNT and CDR2 is YYREEE (reference sequence). This CDR3 reads CASSLRTGWSWQPQHF. The CDR3 coding sequence is TGTGCCAGCAGCTTGCGGACAGGGTGGTCGTGGCAGCCCCAGCATTTT.